This entry is about one T cell receptor beta chain. Its antigen target is currently unknown. It has no much larger one-base neighbor in the sample; base qualities were not kept. Whole blood was collected in K2EDTA tubes by collaborating institutions according to the institutions' own protocols. For TCRbeta analysis, collaborators shipped samples in one of three forms: frozen whole blood, isolated PBMCs, or DNA extracted from either of those sample types. The sample is drawn from a study of blood T cell repertoires in COVID-19 (dated by TCRdb to the early 2020s). About the study as a whole: Samples covering the acute and convalescent phases of COVID-19 were provided by collaborators in the United States, Italy and Spain. The material from the prospective study consisted of cDNA or gDNA derived from T cells, B-cell-depleted T cells, or PBMCs. Subjects who had been exposed to COVID-19, were actively infected with it, or had recovered from it provided the deeply sampled blood TCRbeta repertoires that made up the dataset. The repertoires were released in a freely available public database meant as a resource for research on the immune response to SARS-CoV-2. Samples were obtained from the ongoing ImmuneRACE study (first 160 participants) and from about 1,300 subjects provided by 6 global collaborators. Nearly every sample came with metadata listing a de-identified subject ID, COVID-19 status, age in years and sex. Where available, HLA class I and class II types were taken from metadata supplied by the sample provider and were not determined by assay-based typing. What the work shows at the level of the full study, not this receptor alone: The amount of clinical and demographic metadata varied by source and participant and was provided uncurated.

TCRbeta CDR3 regions were amplified from genomic DNA by means of the immunoSEQ Assay, a bias-controlled multiplex PCR. Under the source paper's analysis protocol: The number of nucleated cells in each sample was estimated by amplification of reference gene primers within the assay. Sequence reads were collapsed and filtered to measure the absolute abundance of every unique TCRbeta CDR3 rearrangement. Productive Simpson clonality was computed per sample as the square root of Simpson's diversity index over productive rearrangements. This is the immuneACCESS table as TCRdb keeps it, with only in-frame sequences that have V and J called. A part of the clones is gone; compared with another copy, unresolved V genes explain less than half, and the rest is unexplained. V, J and clone size derive from that table, while D and trimming were established from the DNA sequence. The sample records roughly 250,000 clones, 80% to 90% of which are singletons. The ten most abundant clones make up around 0.84% of the sample.

For CDR1 and CDR2, the germline V gene (reference sequence) lists LNHNV and YYDKDF. V loses 5 bases, J loses 2 bases, and the germline ends lie 12 bases apart. From the cysteine through the phenylalanine, the CDR3 covers 14 amino acids. The only DNA kept is the CDR3, 42 bases in frame from the first base. The chain couples TRBV15 to TRBJ1-2, and possibly TRBD1, on 6 matching bases. The source of this sequence is a man aged 25-45 years with acute or convalescent COVID-19. Sequencing input: peripheral blood. The base sequence is TGTGCCACCAGCTACCCCACAGGGAACTATGGCTACACCTTC. This codes for CATSYPTGNYGYTF.